One sample yielded the 13 T cell receptor beta chains listed below, sequenced in a study of T cell repertoires in cytomegalovirus infection. One entry per CDR3 protein, called by TCRdb with MiXCR from the reads. Among 510,000 or so distinct CDR3 sequences listed, less than 30% were seen once. Source material: PBMCs. Receptor source: a human donor in good health (CMV status not recorded). Some clones in this sample may be carry-over from other donors' samples.

The chain carries TRBV28 and TRBJ2-5; D might be TRBD2 (5 bases). The CDR3 is 13 amino acids. The V end lost 4 bases, the J end lost 0 bases, and 6 bases lay between the germline ends. CDR1 is MDHEN, CDR2 SYDVKM, per germline. In DNA form, the CDR3 reads TGTGCCAGCAGTTCTAGCAACCAAGAGACCCAGTACTTC. Translating it yields CASSSSNQETQYF.

This clonotype turned up a few times. The chain employs TRBV19 and TRBJ2-3; 8 nucleotides align to TRBD2. Trimming took 7 bases from V and 2 from J; bases not matched to a gene: 5. The germline V gene has CDR1 LNHDA and CDR2 SQIVND (reference sequence). The length of the CDR3 is 14 residues. The CDR3 reads CASTQAGATDTQYF. The CDR3 nucleotides are TGTGCCAGTACCCAAGCGGGAGCCACAGATACGCAGTATTTT. Looking up the rest from reference TRBV19 and TRBJ2-3 gives the full variable domain: DGGITQSPKYLFRKEGQNVTLSCEQNLNHDAMYWYRQDPGQGLRLIYYSQIVNDFQKGDIAEGYSVSREKKESFPLTVTSAQKNPTAFYLCASTQAGATDTQYFGPGTRLTVL.

This clonotype was counted a few times. The chain has TRBV29-1 and TRBJ1-4; TRBD1 matches at 7 bases. Germline V lookup: CDR1 SQVTM, CDR2 ANQGSEA. V shed 7 bases, J shed 7 bases, and the junction held 9 bases outside the gene matches. The CDR3 has 13 amino acids. CDR3 residues: CSARDRGGEKLFF. CDR3 in DNA: TGCAGCGCCCGGGACAGAGGGGGTGAAAAACTGTTTTTT.

This clonotype was seen ten or more times. This sequence joins TRBV7-8 and TRBJ2-3; TRBD2 matches 13 bases. This CDR3 spans 17 amino acids. With V trimmed by 4 bases and J by 5 bases, 9 bases remained unmatched. Looked up from germline, CDR1 is SGHVS and CDR2 is FQNEAQ. The chain's CDR3 is CASSSQGLAGVKDTQYF. In DNA, the CDR3 is TGTGCCAGCAGCTCCCAAGGACTAGCGGGAGTAAAAGATACGCAGTATTTT.

At least ten counts were recorded for this clonotype. This rearrangement joins TRBV7-2 to TRBJ2-1; 11 bases are shared with TRBD2. The CDR3 is made up of 16 amino acids. V shed 1 base and J 7 bases; nucleotides not matched to a gene: 6. CDR1 is SGHTA, CDR2 FQGNSA, per germline. CDR3 residues: CASSLGLAGGSNEQFF. The CDR3 DNA reads TGTGCCAGCAGCTTAGGTCTAGCGGGAGGAAGTAATGAGCAGTTCTTC.

This chain uses TRBV9 with TRBJ2-2; a possible D gene is TRBD1 (5 bases). Per the germline V gene, CDR1 is SGDLS and CDR2 is YYNGEE. Trimming pared 3 bases from V and 11 bases from J, leaving 17 bases between. The CDR3 totals 14 residues. DNA for the CDR3: TGTGCCAGCAGCGGGACACGCGTTCCTATAGAGCTGTTTTTT. Its protein product is CASSGTRVPIELFF.

In its sample, this clonotype was seen a few times. V usage is TRBV6-5 and J usage is TRBJ1-5; D is perhaps TRBD1 (5 bases). The CDR3 runs to 13 residues. V lost 5 bases and J 4 bases, leaving 9 bases between the germline ends. Germline V lookup: CDR1 MNHEY, CDR2 SVGAGI. Here the CDR3 DNA reads TGTGCCAGCAGTCCACGACAGAATCAGCCCCAGCATTTT. It yields the protein CASSPRQNQPQHF.

V and J are TRBV2 and TRBJ2-2, with a possible D match to TRBD1 (5 bases). Trimming cost V 4 bases and J 1 base, with 10 bases left between them. Germline CDR1 and CDR2: SNHLY and FYNNEI. The CDR3 totals 15 residues. CDR3 nucleotide sequence: TGTGCCAGCAGTGGGCAGGGCAGGAACACCGGGGAGCTGTTTTTT. Translation: CASSGQGRNTGELFF.

The table lists this clonotype with many counts. V is TRBV7-2 and J is TRBJ1-5; TRBD1 might be the D (6 bases). CDR3 length: 14 amino acids. The V end was cut by 4 bases, the J end by 4 bases, with 11 bases between. In germline, CDR1 is SGHTA, CDR2 FQGNSA. Written as DNA, the CDR3 is TGTGCCAGCAGCTCCACAGGGCCTAATCAGCCCCAGCATTTT. It is translated as CASSSTGPNQPQHF. The whole variable domain, remainder taken from reference TRBV7-2 and TRBJ1-5, is GAGVSQSPSNKVTEKGKDVELRCDPISGHTALYWYRQSLGQGLEFLIYFQGNSAPDKSGLPSDRFSAERTGGSVSTLTIQRTQQEDSAVYLCASSSTGPNQPQHFGDGTRLSIL.

This chain links TRBV6-1 with TRBJ1-5, with a possible D match to TRBD1 (6 bases). This CDR3 spans 14 amino acids. V lost 0 bases, J lost 9 bases, and 12 bases lay in between. Germline assignment: CDR1 MNHNS and CDR2 SASEGT. The CDR3: CASSEARTASPQHF. Written as DNA, the CDR3 is TGTGCCAGCAGTGAAGCTCGGACAGCCTCGCCCCAGCATTTT.

In its sample, this clonotype was seen a few times. The rearrangement joins TRBV4-1 to TRBJ1-5; D ambiguous. The CDR3 runs to 13 residues. Germline CDR1 and CDR2: MGHRA and YSYEKL. V lost 2 bases to trimming and J lost 5 bases, with 7 bases between them. CDR3 DNA sequence: TGCGCCAGCAGCCAACGATTAGATCAGCCCCAGCATTTT. Its protein is CASSQRLDQPQHF.

The V call is TRBV28, the J call TRBJ1-2, with a tentative D call TRBD1 (5 bases). Germline CDR1 and CDR2: MDHEN and SYDVKM. CDR3 length equals 13 residues. The V end lost 3 bases, the J end lost 4 bases, and 9 bases lay between the germline ends. CDR3 loop: CASSFRGFYGYTF. The CDR3 nucleotides are TGTGCCAGCAGTTTTCGGGGCTTCTATGGCTACACCTTC.

This clonotype was found a few times. The V call is TRBV4-2, the J call TRBJ2-1; the match to TRBD2 covers 10 bases. Trimming removed 1 base from V and 8 bases from J; junction bases left unmatched: 8. This CDR3 has 16 residues. CDR1 and CDR2 from the germline V gene are LGHNA and YNFKEQ. CDR3 nucleotide sequence: TGTGCCAGCAGCCAAGTGTCTAGCGGGAGATGGGATGAGCAGTTCTTC. Translated: CASSQVSSGRWDEQFF.